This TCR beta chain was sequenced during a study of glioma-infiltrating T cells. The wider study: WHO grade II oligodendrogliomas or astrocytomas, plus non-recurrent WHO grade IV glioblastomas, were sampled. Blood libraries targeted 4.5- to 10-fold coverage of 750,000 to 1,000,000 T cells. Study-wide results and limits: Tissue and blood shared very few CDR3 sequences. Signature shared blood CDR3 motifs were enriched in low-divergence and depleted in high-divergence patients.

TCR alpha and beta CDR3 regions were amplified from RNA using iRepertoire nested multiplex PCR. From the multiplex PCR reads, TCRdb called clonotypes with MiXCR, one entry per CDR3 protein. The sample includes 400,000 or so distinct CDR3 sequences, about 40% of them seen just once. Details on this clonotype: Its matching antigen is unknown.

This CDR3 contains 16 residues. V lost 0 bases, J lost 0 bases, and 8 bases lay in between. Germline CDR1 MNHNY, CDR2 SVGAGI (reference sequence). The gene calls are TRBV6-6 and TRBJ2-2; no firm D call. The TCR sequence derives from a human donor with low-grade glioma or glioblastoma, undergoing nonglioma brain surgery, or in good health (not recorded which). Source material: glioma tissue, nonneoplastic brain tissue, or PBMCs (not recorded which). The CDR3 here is CASSYSRFANTGELFF. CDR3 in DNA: TGTGCCAGCAGTTACTCGAGGTTCGCGAACACCGGGGAGCTGTTTTTT.